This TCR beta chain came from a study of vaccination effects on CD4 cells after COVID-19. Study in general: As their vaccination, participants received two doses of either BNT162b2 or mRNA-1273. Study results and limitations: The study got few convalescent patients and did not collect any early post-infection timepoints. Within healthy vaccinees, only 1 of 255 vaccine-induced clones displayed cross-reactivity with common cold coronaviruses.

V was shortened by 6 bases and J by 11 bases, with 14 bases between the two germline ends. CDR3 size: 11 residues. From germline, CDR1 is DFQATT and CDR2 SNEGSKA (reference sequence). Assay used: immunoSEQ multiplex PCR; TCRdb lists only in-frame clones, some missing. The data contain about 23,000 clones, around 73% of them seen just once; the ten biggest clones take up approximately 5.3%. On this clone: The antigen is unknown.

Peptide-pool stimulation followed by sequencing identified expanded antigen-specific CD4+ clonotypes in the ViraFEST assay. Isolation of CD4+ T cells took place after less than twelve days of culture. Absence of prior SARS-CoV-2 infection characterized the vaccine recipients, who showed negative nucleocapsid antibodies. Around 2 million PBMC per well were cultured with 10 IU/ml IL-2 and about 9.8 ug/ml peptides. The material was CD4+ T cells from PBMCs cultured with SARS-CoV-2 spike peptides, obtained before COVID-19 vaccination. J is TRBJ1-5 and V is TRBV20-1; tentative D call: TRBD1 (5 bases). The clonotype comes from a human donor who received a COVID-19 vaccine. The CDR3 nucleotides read TGCAGTGCCGGCGGGGGAAATGCCCAGCATTTT. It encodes CSAGGGNAQHF.